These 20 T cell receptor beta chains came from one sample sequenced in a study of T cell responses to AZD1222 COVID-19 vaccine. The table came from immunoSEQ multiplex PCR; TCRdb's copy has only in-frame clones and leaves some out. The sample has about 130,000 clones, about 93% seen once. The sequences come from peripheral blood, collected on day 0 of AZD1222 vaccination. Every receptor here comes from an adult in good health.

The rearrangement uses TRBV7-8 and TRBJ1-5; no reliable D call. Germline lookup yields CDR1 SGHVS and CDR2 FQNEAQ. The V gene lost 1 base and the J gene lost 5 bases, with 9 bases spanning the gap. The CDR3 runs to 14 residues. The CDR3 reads CASSLVGPHQPQHF. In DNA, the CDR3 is TGTGCCAGCAGCTTAGTTGGGCCCCATCAGCCCCAGCATTTT.

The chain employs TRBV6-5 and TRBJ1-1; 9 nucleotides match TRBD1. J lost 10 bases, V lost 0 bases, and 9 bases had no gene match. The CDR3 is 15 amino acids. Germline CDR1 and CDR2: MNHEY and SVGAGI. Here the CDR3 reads CASSYSGQGETGAFF. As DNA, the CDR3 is TGTGCCAGCAGTTACTCGGGACAGGGAGAGACGGGAGCTTTCTTT.

CDR3: CASRQGMVREQYF. The CDR3, as DNA: TGTGCCAGCAGACAGGGGATGGTAAGGGAGCAGTACTTC. The chain has TRBV28 and TRBJ2-7; 7 nucleotides match TRBD1. CDR1 and CDR2 from the germline V gene are MDHEN and SYDVKM. This CDR3 has 13 amino acids. V lost 6 bases, J lost 7 bases, and 9 bases stayed unmatched.

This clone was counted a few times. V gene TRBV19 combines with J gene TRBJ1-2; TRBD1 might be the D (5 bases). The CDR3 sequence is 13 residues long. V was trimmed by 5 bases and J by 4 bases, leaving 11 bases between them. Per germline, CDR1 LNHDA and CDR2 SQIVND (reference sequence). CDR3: CASSPDGGYGYTF. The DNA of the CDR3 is TGTGCCAGTAGTCCCGACGGGGGCTATGGCTACACCTTC.

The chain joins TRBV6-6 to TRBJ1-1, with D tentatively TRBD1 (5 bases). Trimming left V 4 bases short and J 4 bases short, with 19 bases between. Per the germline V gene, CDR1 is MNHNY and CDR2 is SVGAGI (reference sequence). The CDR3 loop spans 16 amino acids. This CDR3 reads CASSSHLGEGVTEAFF. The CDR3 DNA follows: TGTGCCAGCAGTTCGCATTTGGGGGAAGGAGTCACTGAAGCTTTCTTT.

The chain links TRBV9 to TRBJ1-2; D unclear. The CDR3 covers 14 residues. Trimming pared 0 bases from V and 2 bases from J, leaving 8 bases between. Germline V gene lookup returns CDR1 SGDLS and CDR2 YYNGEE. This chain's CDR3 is CASSVEAANYGYTF. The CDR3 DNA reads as TGTGCCAGCAGCGTAGAGGCGGCAAACTATGGCTACACCTTC.

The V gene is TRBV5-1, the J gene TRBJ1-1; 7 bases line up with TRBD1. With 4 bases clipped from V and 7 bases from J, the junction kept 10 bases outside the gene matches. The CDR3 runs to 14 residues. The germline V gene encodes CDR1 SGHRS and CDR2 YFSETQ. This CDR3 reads CASSLTRTGGEAFF. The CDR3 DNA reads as TGCGCCAGCAGCCTGACACGGACAGGTGGTGAAGCTTTCTTT.

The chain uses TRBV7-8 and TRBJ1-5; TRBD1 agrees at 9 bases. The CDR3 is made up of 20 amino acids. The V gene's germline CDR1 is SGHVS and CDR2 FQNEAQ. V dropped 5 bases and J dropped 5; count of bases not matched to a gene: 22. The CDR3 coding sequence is TGTGCCAGCAGCCGCGAAGGACATTTGAGAAGAGACAGGGGGGATCAGCCCCAGCATTTT. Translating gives CASSREGHLRRDRGDQPQHF.

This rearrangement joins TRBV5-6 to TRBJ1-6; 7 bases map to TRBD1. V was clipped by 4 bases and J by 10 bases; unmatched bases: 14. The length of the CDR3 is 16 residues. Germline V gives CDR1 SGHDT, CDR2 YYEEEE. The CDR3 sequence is CASSKIRGLLRSPLHF. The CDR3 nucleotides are TGTGCCAGCAGCAAAATAAGGGGGCTATTGAGGTCACCCCTCCACTTT.

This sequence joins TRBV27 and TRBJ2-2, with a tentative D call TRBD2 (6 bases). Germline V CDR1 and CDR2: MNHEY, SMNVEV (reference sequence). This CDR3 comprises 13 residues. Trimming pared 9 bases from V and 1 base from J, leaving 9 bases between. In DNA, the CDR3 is TGTGCCAGGGGGGGAGGGAACACCGGGGAGCTGTTTTTT. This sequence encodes CARGGGNTGELFF.

Written as DNA, the CDR3 is TGTGCCAGCAGTTTAACAGGCGAGAACACCGGGGAGCTGTTTTTT. This translates into CASSLTGENTGELFF. The chain is built from TRBV27 and TRBJ2-2, with a weak D call TRBD1 (5 bases). V lost 2 bases to trimming and J lost 1 base, with 8 bases between them. CDR3 length equals 15 residues. Germline lookup yields CDR1 MNHEY and CDR2 SMNVEV (reference sequence).

DNA for the CDR3: TGTGCCATCAGTCAGCGGGAGATATACAATGAGCAGTTCTTC. Its translation is CAISQREIYNEQFF. This chain connects TRBV10-3 to TRBJ2-1, with 8 bases matching TRBD2. V was pared by 5 bases and J by 4 bases, with 4 bases of the junction left unmatched. From germline, CDR1 is ENHRY and CDR2 SYGVKD. The CDR3 is 14 amino acids.

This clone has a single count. CDR3 in DNA: TGTGCCAGCAGTGAATATGGGGGGACACCAACACTCTTTCACTCTGGAAACACCATATATTTT. It codes for CASSEYGGTPTLFHSGNTIYF. The rearrangement joins TRBV2 to TRBJ1-3; tentatively, D is TRBD1 (6 bases). From germline, CDR1 is SNHLY and CDR2 FYNNEI. There are 21 residues in the CDR3. Trimming stripped 2 bases from V and 0 bases from J, with 26 bases between.

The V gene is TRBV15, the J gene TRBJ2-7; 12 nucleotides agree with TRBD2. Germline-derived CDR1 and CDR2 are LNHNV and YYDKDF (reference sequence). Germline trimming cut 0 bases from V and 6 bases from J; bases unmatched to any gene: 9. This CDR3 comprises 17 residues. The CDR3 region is CATSRDPGLAGSLEQYF. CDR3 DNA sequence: TGTGCCACCAGCAGAGACCCAGGACTAGCGGGATCCCTCGAGCAGTACTTC.

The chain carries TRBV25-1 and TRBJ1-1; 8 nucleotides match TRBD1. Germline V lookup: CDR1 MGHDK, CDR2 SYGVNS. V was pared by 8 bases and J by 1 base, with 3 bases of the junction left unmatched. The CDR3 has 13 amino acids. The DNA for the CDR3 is TGTGCCAGCGGGGACAGGAGGAACACTGAAGCTTTCTTT. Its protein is CASGDRRNTEAFF.

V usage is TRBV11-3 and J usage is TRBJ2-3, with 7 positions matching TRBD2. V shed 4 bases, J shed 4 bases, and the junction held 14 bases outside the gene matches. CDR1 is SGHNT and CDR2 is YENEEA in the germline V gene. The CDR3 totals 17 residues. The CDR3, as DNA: TGTGCCAGCAGCTCCCGGGAAAGCGGGATTGGGGCAGATACGCAGTATTTT. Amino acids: CASSSRESGIGADTQYF.

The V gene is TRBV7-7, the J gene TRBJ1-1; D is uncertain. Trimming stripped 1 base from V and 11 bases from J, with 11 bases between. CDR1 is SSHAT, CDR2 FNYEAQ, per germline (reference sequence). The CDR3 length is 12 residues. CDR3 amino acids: CASSLVRARAFF. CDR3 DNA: TGTGCCAGCAGCTTAGTTAGGGCTCGGGCTTTCTTT.

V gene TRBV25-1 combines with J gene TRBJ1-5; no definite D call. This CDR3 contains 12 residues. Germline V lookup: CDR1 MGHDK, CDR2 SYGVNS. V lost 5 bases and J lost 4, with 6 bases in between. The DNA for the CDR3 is TGTGCCAGCAGTATTGCGAATCAGCCCCAGCATTTT. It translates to CASSIANQPQHF.

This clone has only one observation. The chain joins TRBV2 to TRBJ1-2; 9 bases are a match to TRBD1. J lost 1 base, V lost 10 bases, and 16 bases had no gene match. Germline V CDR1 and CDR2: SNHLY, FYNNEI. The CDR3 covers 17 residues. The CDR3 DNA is TGTGCCATTCCCCGCCGGGACAGGGAAGAGGGTAACTATGGCTACACCTTC. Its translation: CAIPRRDREEGNYGYTF.

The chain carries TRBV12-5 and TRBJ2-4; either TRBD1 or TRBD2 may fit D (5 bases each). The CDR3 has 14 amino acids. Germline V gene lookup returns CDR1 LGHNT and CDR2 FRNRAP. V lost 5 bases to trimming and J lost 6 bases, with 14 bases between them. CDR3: CASGGRVAGNIQYF. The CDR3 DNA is TGTGCTAGTGGTGGCAGGGTGGCGGGAAACATTCAGTACTTC.